A selection of T cell receptor beta chains follows, all from one sample in a study of blood T cell repertoires in COVID-19. Produced via immunoSEQ multiplex PCR; TCRdb's table is partial and in-frame only. Among about 370,000 clones, roughly 90% were seen once, and the ten largest hold 3%. Source material: peripheral blood. These receptors all come from a woman in her twenties or thirties with COVID-19, enrolled during active disease. CDR3s include the opening cysteine and the closing phenylalanine or tryptophan. The order of the fields is D gene, J gene, V gene, clone size, CDR3 DNA, CDR3 protein. The D gene is left open where the match is weak. A row's size may be missing; if present it is once, few, many or a size class.

.,TRBJ2-6,TRBV30,.,TGTGCCTGGAGTGTGGAGGGGTCATCTGGGGCCAACGTCCTGACTTTC,CAWSVEGSSGANVLTF
.,TRBJ2-7,TRBV7-9,.,TGTGCCAGCAGCAGGGAATCAGAGGACTACGAGCAGTACTTC,CASSRESEDYEQYF
.,TRBJ1-1,TRBV12-3/TRBV12-4,.,TGTGCCAGCAGTTTTCTGGCAGATACTGAAGCTTTCTTT,CASSFLADTEAFF
.,TRBJ2-1,TRBV9,.,TGTGCCAGCAGCGTCGCCGGCAATGAGCAGTTCTTC,CASSVAGNEQFF
TRBD1,TRBJ2-5,TRBV6-5,.,TGTGCCAGCAGCCCCGCAGGGGGCTATGAGACCCAGTACTTC,CASSPAGGYETQYF
TRBD2,TRBJ2-1,TRBV7-2,.,TGTGCCAGCAGCTTCACCGGGACACCAACTAGCGGGAGGGCGAATGAGCAGTTCTTC,CASSFTGTPTSGRANEQFF
.,TRBJ1-1,TRBV25-1,.,TGTGCCAGCAGTCTGGGGACTAACACTGAAGCTTTCTTT,CASSLGTNTEAFF
TRBD2,TRBJ2-3,TRBV4-3,.,TGCGCCAGCAGCCAAGAGTTTAGCGGGGTCACAGATACGCAGTATTTT,CASSQEFSGVTDTQYF
.,TRBJ1-1,TRBV4-1,many,TGCGCCAGCAGCCCGGCCCGGGGTGGCACTGAAGCTTTCTTT,CASSPARGGTEAFF
.,TRBJ1-4,TRBV19,.,TGTGCCAGTACGAGAAAGAGACAGAATGAAAAACTGTTTTTT,CASTRKRQNEKLFF
TRBD1,TRBJ1-2,TRBV6-2/TRBV6-3,.,TGTGCCAGCAGTGGCGATGGACAGGGGTACGGTGGCTACACCTTC,CASSGDGQGYGGYTF
.,TRBJ1-6,TRBV5-1,once,TGCGCCAGCAGTAACAGTGGAAATTCACCCCTCCACTTT,CASSNSGNSPLHF
.,TRBJ2-1,TRBV4-3,.,TGCGCCAGCAGCCAAAATAGCGGTGAGCAGTTCTTC,CASSQNSGEQFF
TRBD2,TRBJ2-1,TRBV4-3,.,TGCGCCAGCAGCCCCGATATTGGACTAGCGGGGGGGCGGGGCAATGAGCAGTTCTTC,CASSPDIGLAGGRGNEQFF
TRBD2,TRBJ2-3,TRBV28,.,TGTGCCAGCAGTTTTCGGCGGGGGGTTGGCGATACGCAGTATTTT,CASSFRRGVGDTQYF
.,TRBJ2-5,TRBV3-1/TRBV3-2,.,TGTGCCAGCAGCCAAGACAACCAAGAGACCCAGTACTTC,CASSQDNQETQYF
TRBD1,TRBJ2-5,TRBV7-9,.,TGTGCCAGCAGCTTGGCCCTGCAGAGGGGGCGAGAGACCCAGTACTTC,CASSLALQRGRETQYF
.,TRBJ2-1,TRBV4-3,.,TGCGCCAGCAGCCAAGCGGACTCCTTCGGGGGAATGTACAATGAGCAGTTCTTC,CASSQADSFGGMYNEQFF
.,TRBJ1-3,TRBV6-2/TRBV6-3,.,TGTGCCAGCAGTTACCCCACGACAGGCTTACCTGGAAACACCATATATTTT,CASSYPTTGLPGNTIYF
.,TRBJ1-2,TRBV6-1,.,TGTGCCAGCAGTGAATGGGGGGGGCAAGCAGGCTACACCTTC,CASSEWGGQAGYTF
TRBD2,TRBJ2-5,TRBV3-1/TRBV3-2,.,TGTGCCAGCAGCCACCGAGGGAGGGAGCACCCAGAGACCCAGTACTTC,CASSHRGREHPETQYF
TRBD1,TRBJ1-1,TRBV14,.,TGTGCCAGCAGCCAAAGGACGACAGGGGTCACTGAAGCTTTCTTT,CASSQRTTGVTEAFF
TRBD2,TRBJ2-2,TRBV7-2,.,TGTGCCAGCAGCTTAGTGGGGGGGATCGACACCGGGGAGCTGTTTTTT,CASSLVGGIDTGELFF
.,TRBJ1-1,TRBV6-5,.,TGTGCCAGCAGTTACTGGGTGGCAGGGGAGAACACTGAAGCTTTCTTT,CASSYWVAGENTEAFF
TRBD1,TRBJ2-2,TRBV5-1,.,TGCGCCAGCAGCTTTACTACAGGGGCCGGGGAGCTGTTTTTT,CASSFTTGAGELFF
.,TRBJ2-7,TRBV6-5,.,TGTGCCAGCAGTTACTCGACAGCGGAGGGCTACGAGCAGTACTTC,CASSYSTAEGYEQYF
.,TRBJ2-2,TRBV5-1,.,TGCGCCAGCAGCCTAGGACATCTGAACACCGGGGAGCTGTTTTTT,CASSLGHLNTGELFF
.,TRBJ2-7,TRBV19,.,TGTGCCAGTAACTCGGAGGGTAGGCGCGAGCAGTACTTC,CASNSEGRREQYF
.,TRBJ1-5,TRBV21-1,.,TGTGCCAGCAGCCTAAACCTGGGACACCTCAATCAGCCCCAGCATTTT,CASSLNLGHLNQPQHF
TRBD1,TRBJ2-7,TRBV5-6,.,TGTGCCAGCAGCAACCGGGACAGGCCCTACGAGCAGTACTTC,CASSNRDRPYEQYF
.,TRBJ1-3,TRBV28,.,TGTGCCAGCAGTTTAGCGGCAGCCACGAACTCTGGAAACACCATATATTTT,CASSLAAATNSGNTIYF
TRBD2,TRBJ2-1,TRBV10-1,.,TGCGCCAGCAGTGAGGTAGCGGGAGGGCCGGTATACAATGAGCAGTTCTTC,CASSEVAGGPVYNEQFF
.,TRBJ1-1,TRBV6-5,.,TGTGCCACCTCCATGACAGGAAGTTTGAGCACTGAAGCTTTCTTT,CATSMTGSLSTEAFF
.,TRBJ1-2,TRBV19,.,TGTGCCAGTACCCTAGGGGTTGCTAACTATGGCTACACCTTC,CASTLGVANYGYTF
.,TRBJ2-1,TRBV15,.,TGTGCCACCAGCAGAGATAACGGGAATGAGCAGTTCTTC,CATSRDNGNEQFF
.,TRBJ1-1,TRBV6-5,once,TGTGCCAGCAGTTACATGACAGGGAACACTGAAGCTTTCTTT,CASSYMTGNTEAFF
TRBD2,TRBJ2-1,TRBV4-3,.,TGCGCCAGCAGCCCCAGCGGGGGGGTCTACAATGAGCAGTTCTTC,CASSPSGGVYNEQFF
TRBD2,TRBJ2-1,TRBV11-3,.,TGTGCCAGCAGCTCTCGGACTAGCGGATACAATGAGCAGTTCTTC,CASSSRTSGYNEQFF
.,TRBJ2-2,TRBV7-9,.,TGTGCCAGCAGCTCAGTCCTGAGTAGCGTAAACACCGGGGAGCTGTTTTTT,CASSSVLSSVNTGELFF
TRBD1,TRBJ2-7,TRBV5-1,.,TGCGCCAGCAGCGGGCTCCGGACAGGGGTTAACCTGCTAACCTACGAGCAGTACTTC,CASSGLRTGVNLLTYEQYF
.,TRBJ2-5,TRBV5-6,.,TGTGCCAGCAGCTCGAGGGGGACGGAGACCCAGTACTTC,CASSSRGTETQYF
.,TRBJ2-1,TRBV27,.,TGTGCCAGCAGTTCCAGAACCAATTACAATGAGCAGTTCTTC,CASSSRTNYNEQFF
.,TRBJ2-1,TRBV19,.,TGTGCCAGTAGTATAGATAAGCGTCAGACCCTTTACAATGAGCAGTTCTTC,CASSIDKRQTLYNEQFF
TRBD1,TRBJ1-1,TRBV11-3,once,TGTGCCAGCAGCCAAGGGGGCGATACTGAAGCTTTCTTT,CASSQGGDTEAFF
TRBD2,TRBJ2-1,TRBV10-3,few,TGTGCCATCAGTCAACGACTAGCGGGAGATGAGCAGTTCTTC,CAISQRLAGDEQFF
TRBD2,TRBJ2-7,TRBV11-2,.,TGTGCCAGCAGCGACACTAGCGGTCTTTACGAGCAGTACTTC,CASSDTSGLYEQYF
.,TRBJ1-1,TRBV4-1,once,TGCGCCAGCAGCCAAGAGGGGGCGCGTGGAGCGAACACTGAAGCTTTCTTT,CASSQEGARGANTEAFF
.,TRBJ1-2,TRBV24-1,.,TGTGCCACCAGTGAGGGTCGTTTACCTAGGGGTGGCTACACCTTC,CATSEGRLPRGGYTF
TRBD2,TRBJ2-1,TRBV2,.,TGTGCCAGCAGTTATAAATTACTAGCGGGGGGGTACAATGAGCAGTTCTTC,CASSYKLLAGGYNEQFF
.,TRBJ2-5,TRBV7-2,.,TGTGCCAGCAGCCCTAGCTTTGGCCAAGAGACCCAGTACTTC,CASSPSFGQETQYF
.,TRBJ2-7,TRBV28,.,TGTGCCAGCAGTTCCGTGCGACAGGGAGGATACGAGCAGTACTTC,CASSSVRQGGYEQYF
.,TRBJ2-7,TRBV11-2,.,TGTGCCAGCAGCTCTTTTTACGAGCAGTACTTC,CASSSFYEQYF
.,TRBJ1-2,TRBV7-2,.,TGTGCCAGCAGCCTTTTCGGAGAAAACTATGGCTACACCTTC,CASSLFGENYGYTF
.,TRBJ1-4,TRBV6-1,.,TGTGCCAGCAGTGAATGGTTGGCAGGGGATAATGAAAAACTGTTTTTT,CASSEWLAGDNEKLFF
TRBD2,TRBJ2-1,TRBV28,.,TGTGCCAGTCTGAGCGGGGGATCCCCTATTTACAATGAGCAGTTCTTC,CASLSGGSPIYNEQFF
TRBD1,TRBJ2-2,TRBV10-3,.,TGTGCCATTAGACAGGGTATTTTCCCCGGGGAGCTGTTTTTT,CAIRQGIFPGELFF
.,TRBJ1-1,TRBV29-1,.,TGCAGCGTTGAAGCAAACAGTGACACTGAAGCTTTCTTT,CSVEANSDTEAFF
TRBD2,TRBJ2-2,TRBV10-2,.,TGCGCCAGCTCCAAATCGGGGGGAGCAAACACCGGGGAGCTGTTTTTT,CASSKSGGANTGELFF
.,TRBJ2-3,TRBV4-1,.,TGCGCCAGCAGCCAAGGTAACACCGGGGATACGCAGTATTTT,CASSQGNTGDTQYF
TRBD1,TRBJ2-1,TRBV7-9,.,TGTGCCAGCAGCTTCCCGGGACAGGGGCACAATGAGCAGTTCTTC,CASSFPGQGHNEQFF